This T cell receptor beta chain was recovered during a study of cytomegalovirus exposure and HLA in healthy donors. V lost 5 bases and J lost 6, with 14 bases in between. The CDR3 totals 14 residues. CDR1 is MNHEY and CDR2 is SVGAGI in the germline V gene. With 60 Vbeta and 13 Jbeta primers, the PCR was carried out. Assay: immunoSEQ multiplex PCR; the TCRdb copy retains only in-frame clones and omits some. The top ten clones hold approximately 2.5% of a sample with 150,000 to 160,000 clones, 70% to 90% of them seen once. The V call is TRBV6-5, the J call TRBJ2-1; D gene uncertain. This clonotype was sampled from a young woman in good health and CMV-seronegative. The sample comprised PBMCs. The CDR3 protein is CASSPNDIINEQFF. The CDR3 DNA follows: TGTGCCAGCAGTCCCAACGACATCATCAATGAGCAGTTCTTC.